Sequencing of this T cell receptor beta chain was carried out in a study of T cell changes during pregnancy in multiple sclerosis. This CDR3 has 14 residues. Germline V CDR1 and CDR2: SEHNR, FQNEAQ (reference sequence). V was clipped by 3 bases and J by 4 bases; unmatched bases: 2. Data came from immunoSEQ multiplex PCR; TCRdb stores just in-frame clones and leaves some out. Seen here are just over 50,000 clones, 80% to 95% observed once, and the top ten hold 0.45% to 0.65%. This rearrangement joins TRBV7-9 to TRBJ1-1; TRBD1 agrees at 10 bases. This sequence was found in a female donor with multiple sclerosis, enrolled in a pregnancy study. Sequenced material: CD4+ T cells from peripheral blood mononuclear cells, taken after pregnancy. CDR3 nucleotide sequence: TGTGCCAGCAGCTTTAGGACAGGGGGCACTGAAGCTTTCTTT. This translates into CASSFRTGGTEAFF.